These 15 T cell receptor beta chains were sequenced from one sample in a study of Ad26.COV2.S vaccination and SARS-CoV-2 variants. The data were produced by immunoSEQ multiplex PCR, yet TCRdb's version contains in-frame clones alone and is incomplete. The sample shows 350,000 to 500,000 clones, 90% of them seen only once. Treatment meaning: about 20 received Ad26.COV2.S at low or high dose, single or two shots; about 5 received placebo; per-sample allocation not given. Samples came from day 63 after the first vaccine or placebo injection. This specimen consisted of peripheral blood, obtained in a trial of Ad26.COV2.S vaccine versus placebo. All receptors derive from a person between 18 and 65 years old who received the Ad26.COV2.S COVID-19 vaccine or a placebo.

The CDR3 DNA sequence: TGTGCCAGCAGCATGGCCGGCGCGGCCGGCTCCGAGCAGTACTTC. Translation: CASSMAGAAGSEQYF. This chain uses TRBV5-6 with TRBJ2-7; D is ambiguous. Per germline, CDR1 SGHDT and CDR2 YYEEEE. CDR3 length: 15 residues. Between the trimmed V and J ends, which lost 4 bases and 6 bases, there was a span of 20 bases.

The J gene is TRBJ1-4, the V gene TRBV5-1, with D possibly being TRBD1 (6 bases). The CDR3 extends over 17 amino acids. The V end was cut by 5 bases, the J end by 1 base, with 18 bases between. CDR1 is SGHRS, CDR2 YFSETQ, per germline. The CDR3 bases are TGCGCCAGCAGGAGGGACATCCACGGGGGAACTAATGAAAAACTGTTTTTT. Translated, it gives CASRRDIHGGTNEKLFF.

The V and J genes are TRBV24-1 and TRBJ2-7; D ambiguous. CDR1 is KGHDR, CDR2 SFDVKD, per germline. V lost 4 bases and J lost 4, with 10 bases in between. This CDR3 is 13 amino acids long. DNA for the CDR3: TGTGCCACCAGTGACCGGTCTTCTTACGAGCAGTACTTC. It specifies CATSDRSSYEQYF.

The CDR3 sequence: CASSSPGDRGTDTQYF. The CDR3 nucleotides are TGTGCCAGCAGTTCTCCAGGGGACAGGGGCACAGATACGCAGTATTTT. The V gene is TRBV6-6, the J gene TRBJ2-3; 9 nucleotides align to TRBD1. The CDR3 consists of 16 residues. V was clipped by 4 bases and J by 1 base; unmatched bases: 6. Germline values: CDR1 MNHNY, CDR2 SVGAGI (reference sequence).

This sequence joins TRBV27 and TRBJ2-1, with 9 bases identical to TRBD1. Germline V gives CDR1 MNHEY, CDR2 SMNVEV (reference sequence). V trimming: 6 bases; J trimming: 5 bases; junction bases outside the gene matches: 8. The CDR3 has 15 residues. CDR3 residues: CASRYRGLRDNEQFF. The CDR3 nucleotides read TGTGCCAGCAGGTACAGGGGGCTCAGGGACAATGAGCAGTTCTTC.

The rearrangement uses TRBV18 and TRBJ1-4, with unresolved D. The CDR3 runs 15 residues. Trimming shortened V by 8 bases and J by 4 bases, and 17 bases separated the two germline ends. Per the germline V gene, CDR1 is KGHSH and CDR2 is LQKENI. CDR3 sequence (DNA): TGTGCCAGCACCCCAGGCGGGAGTGGTAATGAAAAACTGTTTTTT. Protein: CASTPGGSGNEKLFF.

The chain couples TRBV2 to TRBJ2-5, with D perhaps TRBD1 (5 bases). The CDR3 covers 16 residues. Germline CDR1 reads SNHLY; CDR2 reads FYNNEI. Trimming stripped 3 bases from V and 0 bases from J, with 14 bases between. The CDR3 loop is CASSDLYGRDQETQYF. The CDR3, as DNA: TGTGCCAGCAGTGACCTCTATGGCAGGGACCAAGAGACCCAGTACTTC.

CDR3 nucleotide sequence: TGTGCCAGTAGTATTGGGGACCACTACGAGCAGTACTTC. It encodes CASSIGDHYEQYF. The gene calls are TRBV19 and TRBJ2-7, with D perhaps given as TRBD1 or TRBD2 (5 bases each). V lost 3 bases, J lost 3 bases, and 9 bases lay in between. The CDR3 is made up of 13 amino acids. In germline, CDR1 is LNHDA, CDR2 SQIVND (reference sequence).

The V and J genes are TRBV5-6 and TRBJ1-3; 8 bases are shared with TRBD1. This CDR3 has 17 amino acids. Looked up from germline, CDR1 is SGHDT and CDR2 is YYEEEE. V was pared by 1 base and J by 5 bases, with 11 bases of the junction left unmatched. CDR3 protein: CASSLISGRQGRNTIYF. The DNA for the CDR3 is TGTGCCAGCAGCTTGATTTCGGGGCGACAGGGGAGAAACACCATATATTTT.

The chain recombines TRBV20-1 with TRBJ1-6; D not certain. Germline V gene lookup returns CDR1 DFQATT and CDR2 SNEGSKA (reference sequence). The CDR3 length is 14 residues. V lost 3 bases, J lost 8 bases, and 14 bases lay in between. The CDR3 sequence: CSASFAGSHSPLHF. DNA of the CDR3: TGCAGTGCTAGTTTTGCAGGCAGTCATTCACCCCTCCACTTT.

About this clone itself: The germline gene is not matched at one end of the junction; a read error may be the cause. V and J are TRBV4-3 and TRBJ2-2; TRBD1 is a possible D gene (6 bases). Germline V gives CDR1 LGHNA, CDR2 YSLEER. This CDR3 contains 15 residues. The CDR3 DNA follows: TGCACCAGCAGCCAACTACAGGGGAACACCGGGGAGCTGTTTTTT. This translates into CTSSQLQGNTGELFF.

The V gene is TRBV19, the J gene TRBJ2-6, with 8 bases aligning to TRBD1. CDR1 and CDR2 from the germline V gene are LNHDA and SQIVND (reference sequence). V trimming: 7 bases; J trimming: 18 bases; junction bases outside the gene matches: 20. This CDR3 is 15 amino acids long. CDR3 coding DNA: TGTGCCAGTAATTTCGGACAGGGAGACCCTCTCCCTTCGACTTTC. Translated, it gives CASNFGQGDPLPSTF. Using reference TRBV19 and TRBJ2-6 for the parts outside the CDR3, the full variable domain is DGGITQSPKYLFRKEGQNVTLSCEQNLNHDAMYWYRQDPGQGLRLIYYSQIVNDFQKGDIAEGYSVSREKKESFPLTVTSAQKNPTAFYLCASNFGQGDPLPSTFGAGSRLTVL.

V and J are TRBV7-8 and TRBJ2-1; possible D gene TRBD2, 6 bases. Germline V gene sequence: CDR1 SGHVS, CDR2 FQNEAQ. Between the trimmed V and J ends, which lost 3 bases and 5 bases, there was a span of 17 bases. This CDR3 region has 16 residues. The CDR3 reads CASSFTGRNSNNEQFF. CDR3 nucleotide sequence: TGTGCCAGCAGCTTCACCGGGAGAAACTCTAACAATGAGCAGTTCTTC.

The V and J genes are TRBV5-5 and TRBJ2-7; the D is unclear. V was cut by 1 base and J by 2 bases, with 13 bases left in between. CDR1 is SGHKS and CDR2 is YYEKEE in the germline V gene (reference sequence). The CDR3 has 15 amino acids. CDR3 DNA sequence: TGTGCCAGCAGCTTGAACAGTGAGTCCCCCTACGAGCAGTACTTC. Translation gives CASSLNSESPYEQYF.

This clone was found a few times. This chain links TRBV15 with TRBJ2-1; D perhaps matches TRBD2 (6 bases). The CDR3 loop spans 14 amino acids. The V gene lost 0 bases and the J gene lost 4 bases, with 7 bases spanning the gap. The germline CDR1 and CDR2 sequences are LNHNV and YYDKDF (reference sequence). CDR3 in DNA: TGTGCCACCAGCAGAGATGGGACTTACAATGAGCAGTTCTTC. Encoded protein: CATSRDGTYNEQFF.